This TCR beta chain stems from a study of blood T cell repertoires in COVID-19. Whole-study context: The origin of the acute and convalescent COVID-19 samples was the United States, Italy and Spain.

The ends were cut back, 3 bases at V and 4 bases at J, with 13 bases in the middle. CDR3 size: 15 residues. Per germline, CDR1 WSHSY and CDR2 SAAADI. Authors' data handling: Reference gene primer amplification in the assay estimated nucleated cell counts. Data came from immunoSEQ multiplex PCR; TCRdb stores just in-frame clones and leaves some out. V, J and clone size are those of that table, while D and trimming were read from the DNA. The sample has more than 140,000 clones; approximately 80% are singletons. This clone was seen only a few times. The sample taken for sequencing was peripheral blood. The chain employs TRBV10-2 and TRBJ1-5; D perhaps matches TRBD1 (6 bases). This clonotype was sampled from a woman aged 45-65 years in a cohort sampled during active or convalescent COVID-19. CDR3 DNA: TGCGCCAGCAGTGACCTAACGCAGGGGAATCAGCCCCAGCATTTT. This encodes CASSDLTQGNQPQHF.